The 3 T cell receptor beta chains listed next were all sequenced from one sample in a study of cytomegalovirus exposure and HLA in healthy donors. PCR primers comprised 60 Vbeta and 13 Jbeta primers. Measured with immunoSEQ multiplex PCR; TCRdb has only the in-frame clones, and not every one. The repertoire holds just over 150,000 clones, with about three quarters as singletons. Sequences were obtained from PBMCs. The receptors were sampled from a woman between 40 and 50 years old in good health and CMV-seronegative.

The chain uses TRBV27 and TRBJ2-5; 10 bases line up with TRBD1. Germline CDR1 reads MNHEY; CDR2 reads SMNVEV (reference sequence). This CDR3 is built from 16 residues. Trimming removed 3 bases from V and 2 bases from J; junction bases left unmatched: 6. CDR3 sequence reads: CASSFGTGALQETQYF. The CDR3 DNA reads as TGTGCCAGCAGTTTCGGGACAGGGGCCCTACAAGAGACCCAGTACTTC.

As concerns this clone: An end of the junction differs from the germline gene, which may be a read error. V and J are TRBV2 and TRBJ1-1, with 9 positions matching TRBD1. Germline CDR1 is SNHLY and CDR2 is FYNNEI. The length of the CDR3 is 12 residues. The CDR3 is CAGSVQGASAFF. The CDR3 nucleotides are TGTGCCGGCAGTGTACAGGGGGCTTCAGCTTTCTTT.

CDR3 sequence: CASSQSRIRTGNQPQHF. CDR3 sequence (DNA): TGCGCCAGCAGCCAATCCCGGATTCGGACGGGGAATCAGCCCCAGCATTTT. This rearrangement joins TRBV4-1 to TRBJ1-5; no clear D. CDR3 size: 17 residues. V was shortened by 2 bases and J by 4 bases, with 18 bases between the two germline ends. Germline lookup yields CDR1 MGHRA and CDR2 YSYEKL.